These 29 T cell receptor beta chains originate from one sample sequenced in a study of beta chain features in type 1 diabetes listed by TCRdb under 2018. Results the study describes overall, beyond this receptor: In all four CD4+ subsets, TCRB CDR3 length was moderately but significantly shorter in type 1 diabetes patients.

Library preparation was by the immunoSEQ multiplex PCR assay. The entire isolated RNA was reverse transcribed using the High Capacity cDNA Reverse Transcription Kit, and thus expressed TCRB transcripts were sequenced. TCRdb stores this immuneACCESS table with in-frame sequences only. Part of the clones is absent; in the studies checked, under half of the shortfall reflects unresolved V genes, and no reason is known for the rest. This sample comprises some 330,000 clones, roughly an eighth of them detected only once. Of the sample, about 0.01% is held by the ten largest clones. Their antigen targets remain unknown. Sequencing was carried out using naive CD4+ T cells from blood. The sample's cell subset or site label, decoded: true naive CD4+ T cells. These receptors were obtained from a woman younger than 35 with type 1 diabetes.

The gene calls are TRBV5-1 and TRBJ2-5; D gene unclear. V lost 4 bases to trimming and J lost 0 bases, with 4 bases between them. This CDR3 contains 12 residues. CDR1 is SGHRS and CDR2 is YFSETQ in the germline V gene. CDR3 nucleotide sequence: TGCGCCAGCAGCCAAAACCAAGAGACCCAGTACTTC. Translating it yields CASSQNQETQYF.

The rearrangement joins TRBV7-2 to TRBJ1-5; a possible D gene is TRBD1 (5 bases). CDR1 and CDR2 from the germline V gene are SGHTA and FQGNSA. This CDR3 is 15 amino acids long. V dropped 4 bases and J dropped 6 bases, with 16 bases sitting between them. CDR3 sequence (DNA): TGTGCCAGCAGCTCGCGACCCAACAGGTTTCAGCCCCAGCATTTT. Protein: CASSSRPNRFQPQHF.

The chain employs TRBV28 and TRBJ1-2; D is unclear. Trimming stripped 6 bases from V and 8 bases from J, with 10 bases between. The CDR3 covers 11 residues. The V gene's germline CDR1 is MDHEN and CDR2 SYDVKM. CDR3 in amino acids: CASSSPVGYTF. The CDR3 DNA is TGTGCCAGCAGCTCCCCTGTGGGCTACACCTTC.

The J gene is TRBJ2-7, the V gene TRBV18; no clear D. CDR1 is KGHSH and CDR2 is LQKENI in the germline V gene. The CDR3 consists of 13 residues. Trimming left V 3 bases short and J 3 bases short, with 9 bases between. The CDR3 reads CASSPLGLYEQYF. In DNA, the CDR3 is TGTGCCAGCTCACCCCTGGGCCTCTACGAGCAGTACTTC.

The genes are TRBV30 and TRBJ1-3; no clear D gene. Per the germline V gene, CDR1 is GTSNPN and CDR2 is SVGIG (reference sequence). This CDR3 comprises 14 residues. Trimming pared 0 bases from V and 8 bases from J, leaving 14 bases between. The CDR3 is CAWSVWPFRDTIYF. The CDR3, as DNA: TGTGCCTGGAGTGTATGGCCGTTTCGGGACACCATATATTTT.

This CDR3 reads CASSLLAGGMQTDTQYF. The CDR3 nucleotides read TGTGCCAGTAGTCTTCTAGCGGGAGGGATGCAAACAGATACGCAGTATTTT. J is TRBJ2-3 and V is TRBV19, with TRBD2 matching over 12 bases. With V trimmed by 5 bases and J by 3 bases, 9 bases remained unmatched. The length of the CDR3 is 17 residues. Germline CDR1 and CDR2: LNHDA and SQIVND (reference sequence). Supplemented by reference TRBV19 and TRBJ2-3, the full variable domain reads DGGITQSPKYLFRKEGQNVTLSCEQNLNHDAMYWYRQDPGQGLRLIYYSQIVNDFQKGDIAEGYSVSREKKESFPLTVTSAQKNPTAFYLCASSLLAGGMQTDTQYFGPGTRLTVL.

The V call is TRBV7-2, the J call TRBJ2-2, with 7 bases fitting TRBD1. The length of the CDR3 is 16 residues. V dropped 7 bases and J dropped 6; count of bases not matched to a gene: 14. Germline CDR1 SGHTA, CDR2 FQGNSA. The CDR3, as DNA: TGTGCCAGCACCCTTTTTAGTAGACAGGGCTCCGGGGAGCTGTTTTTT. The encoded protein is CASTLFSRQGSGELFF.

The chain links TRBV9 to TRBJ2-3; possibly TRBD1 for D (6 bases). The CDR3 spans 15 residues. The V gene's germline CDR1 is SGDLS and CDR2 YYNGEE. Trimming left V 0 bases short and J 6 bases short, with 14 bases between. CDR3 coding DNA: TGTGCCAGCAGCGTAGGTCTACAGGGCGGGGATACGCAGTATTTT. Protein product: CASSVGLQGGDTQYF.

This clone was seen more than once but under ten times. This chain joins TRBV27 and TRBJ2-3; 8 nucleotides line up with TRBD1. V lost 5 bases and J lost 10; bases outside the gene matches: 8. Looked up from germline, CDR1 is MNHEY and CDR2 is SMNVEV (reference sequence). The CDR3 extends over 13 amino acids. CDR3 sequence: CASSEGAGGSQYF. DNA for the CDR3: TGTGCCAGCAGTGAAGGAGCAGGGGGCTCGCAGTATTTT.

Only a few counts were recorded for this clone. The gene calls are TRBV28 and TRBJ2-5; D perhaps matches TRBD2 (6 bases). Germline V gives CDR1 MDHEN, CDR2 SYDVKM. The V and J ends lost 3 bases and 0 bases respectively, with 14 bases between them. The CDR3 extends over 16 amino acids. This CDR3 reads CASSFRLARDQETQYF. Written as DNA, the CDR3 is TGTGCCAGCAGTTTTCGGCTAGCGAGGGACCAAGAGACCCAGTACTTC.

The V and J genes are TRBV28 and TRBJ2-7, with D unclear. Germline CDR1 and CDR2: MDHEN and SYDVKM. V lost 10 bases, J lost 4 bases, and 11 bases lay in between. CDR3 size: 11 residues. CDR3 in DNA: TGTGCCACCCAGTTTATGTACGAGCAGTACTTC. Amino acid sequence: CATQFMYEQYF.

The sample holds a few counts of this clone. The chain has TRBV30 and TRBJ2-7; 9 nucleotides align to TRBD2. This CDR3 has 14 residues. V gave up 3 bases and J gave up 3 bases; unmatched junction bases: 6. CDR1 and CDR2 from the germline V gene are GTSNPN and SVGIG (reference sequence). CDR3 coding DNA: TGTGCCTGGAGAGTCGCGGGAGGGCTCTACGAGCAGTACTTC. This gives the protein CAWRVAGGLYEQYF.

In its sample, this clone was seen a few times. J is TRBJ2-1 and V is TRBV5-1; 9 nucleotides agree with TRBD1. Germline loops: CDR1 SGHRS, CDR2 YFSETQ. CDR3 length: 15 residues. With V trimmed by 2 bases and J by 2 bases, 2 bases remained unmatched. The CDR3 nucleotides read TGCGCCAGCAGCTTACAGGGGGCCACCTACAATGAGCAGTTCTTC. Residues: CASSLQGATYNEQFF.

V and J are TRBV30 and TRBJ1-1; no firm D call. The germline gives CDR1 GTSNPN, CDR2 SVGIG (reference sequence). The V end lost 4 bases, the J end lost 11 bases, and 17 bases lay between the germline ends. CDR3 length: 12 amino acids. The CDR3: CAWTKGVPLAFF. The CDR3 coding sequence is TGTGCCTGGACCAAGGGAGTGCCCCTCGCTTTCTTT.

This clone turned up a few times. The chain links TRBV2 to TRBJ2-2; TRBD1 is a possible D gene (6 bases). The V and J ends lost 4 bases and 3 bases respectively, with 9 bases between them. CDR3 length: 14 amino acids. From germline, CDR1 is SNHLY and CDR2 FYNNEI. CDR3 loop: CASSVGQYTGELFF. CDR3 sequence (DNA): TGTGCCAGCAGTGTCGGACAGTACACCGGGGAGCTGTTTTTT.

Only one count was recorded for this clone. The DNA for the CDR3 is TGTGCCTGTTTGGGGGGAAACAATGAGCAGTTCTTC. Translating gives CACLGGNNEQFF. The rearrangement uses TRBV6-5 and TRBJ2-1; D may be TRBD2 (6 bases). CDR1 and CDR2 (germline): MNHEY, SVGAGI. The V and J ends lost 11 bases and 5 bases respectively, with 13 bases between them. The CDR3 sequence is 12 residues long.

The rearrangement joins TRBV27 to TRBJ1-3, with D possibly TRBD1 on 5 matching bases. The V end was cut by 6 bases, the J end by 0 bases, with 9 bases between. In germline, CDR1 is MNHEY, CDR2 SMNVEV (reference sequence). This CDR3 has 14 residues. CDR3 sequence (DNA): TGTGCCAGCAGAGGGGTTGGCTCTGGAAACACCATATATTTT. Encoded protein: CASRGVGSGNTIYF.

This chain uses TRBV21-1 with TRBJ2-5; the listed D gene, TRBD2, was not tested against the DNA. TRBV21-1 constitutes a pseudogene. The CDR3 sequence is 16 residues long. The chain's CDR3 is CASSTPGGAYQETQYF. In DNA form, the CDR3 reads TGTGCCAGCAGCACCCCCGGGGGGGCCTACCAAGAGACCCAGTACTTC.

This clone was observed a few times. J is TRBJ2-1 and V is TRBV4-2; 9 bases map to TRBD2. V was pared by 1 base and J by 2 bases, with 3 bases of the junction left unmatched. The CDR3 extends over 16 amino acids. CDR1 is LGHNA and CDR2 is YNFKEQ in the germline V gene. CDR3 in amino acids: CASSQVAGGAYNEQFF. CDR3 DNA sequence: TGTGCCAGCAGCCAAGTGGCGGGAGGGGCCTACAATGAGCAGTTCTTC.

In its sample, this clone was seen once. The chain carries TRBV29-1 and TRBJ2-5; D unresolved. From germline, CDR1 is SQVTM and CDR2 ANQGSEA. The CDR3 runs 11 residues. V was shortened by 4 bases and J by 5 bases, with 8 bases between the two germline ends. This CDR3 is CSVAVLETQYF. CDR3 sequence (DNA): TGCAGCGTTGCGGTTTTGGAGACCCAGTACTTC. Filled out from reference TRBV29-1 and TRBJ2-5, the complete variable domain reads SAVISQKPSRDICQRGTSLTIQCQVDSQVTMMFWYRQQPGQSLTLIATANQGSEATYESGFVIDKFPISRPNLTFSTLTVSNMSPEDSSIYLCSVAVLETQYFGPGTRLLVL.

The rearrangement uses TRBV7-2 and TRBJ2-7; 8 bases align to TRBD2. This CDR3 is 15 amino acids long. V trimming: 10 bases; J trimming: 4 bases; junction bases outside the gene matches: 15. Germline CDR1 and CDR2: SGHTA and FQGNSA. The CDR3 DNA sequence: TGTGCCACCGCGATGAGCCAGCGGGAGTTGTACGAGCAGTACTTC. Translated, it gives CATAMSQRELYEQYF.

This clone was counted between two and nine times. The chain uses TRBV11-2 and TRBJ2-1, with 7 nucleotides matching TRBD1. The CDR3 has 13 amino acids. The junction had 8 bases not matched to a gene; V was cut back by 5 bases and J by 10 bases. Germline V gene lookup returns CDR1 SGHAT and CDR2 FQNNGV. CDR3 amino acids: CASSADRLYEQFF. CDR3 coding DNA: TGTGCCAGCAGCGCGGACAGGCTTTACGAGCAGTTCTTC.

The chain joins TRBV2 to TRBJ2-7; 11 bases are a match to TRBD2. Germline V gives CDR1 SNHLY, CDR2 FYNNEI. The junction had 6 bases not matched to a gene; V was cut back by 4 bases and J by 4 bases. The CDR3 runs 15 residues. In DNA form, the CDR3 reads TGTGCCAGCAGTGCTAGCGGGGGGTTGGGGTACGAGCAGTACTTC. It codes for CASSASGGLGYEQYF. Filled out from reference TRBV2 and TRBJ2-7, the complete variable domain reads EPEVTQTPSHQVTQMGQEVILRCVPISNHLYFYWYRQILGQKVEFLVSFYNNEISEKSEIFDDQFSVERPDGSNFTLKIRSTKLEDSAMYFCASSASGGLGYEQYFGPGTRLTVT.

The chain is built from TRBV5-1 and TRBJ1-3; D is unclear. This CDR3 contains 14 residues. Germline values: CDR1 SGHRS, CDR2 YFSETQ. Trimming shortened V by 5 bases and J by 0 bases, and 9 bases separated the two germline ends. CDR3: CASREGHSGNTIYF. In DNA form, the CDR3 reads TGCGCCAGCAGAGAGGGCCACTCTGGAAACACCATATATTTT.

This clone was counted only a few times. This chain connects TRBV4-3 to TRBJ1-4; 10 nucleotides match TRBD1. The CDR3 covers 15 residues. Trimming cost V 1 base and J 5 bases; bases outside gene matches: 1. CDR1 is LGHNA, CDR2 YSLEER, per germline. The CDR3 bases are TGCGCCAGCAGCCAAGGGACAGGGGGAAATGAAAAACTGTTTTTT. As protein: CASSQGTGGNEKLFF.

This chain connects TRBV19 to TRBJ1-1; 7 positions agree with TRBD1. Germline V gene lookup returns CDR1 LNHDA and CDR2 SQIVND (reference sequence). The V and J ends lost 8 bases and 0 bases, in that order; junction bases with no gene match: 6. CDR3 size: 14 residues. CDR3 bases: TGTGCCAGTCGTTTTGGGACAGTGAACACTGAAGCTTTCTTT. Amino acids: CASRFGTVNTEAFF.

This chain links TRBV4-1 with TRBJ2-1; no clear D gene. V dropped 1 base and J dropped 3 bases, with 10 bases sitting between them. CDR1 is MGHRA and CDR2 is YSYEKL in the germline V gene. CDR3 length: 15 residues. The CDR3 nucleotides read TGCGCCAGCAGCCAAGGTCTGGGCCTCTACAATGAGCAGTTCTTC. This codes for CASSQGLGLYNEQFF.

This clone was seen more than once but under ten times. This CDR3 is also generated by other DNA sequences in the sample. V gene TRBV5-1 combines with J gene TRBJ2-3; D call uncertain. From germline, CDR1 is SGHRS and CDR2 YFSETQ. The CDR3 is 14 amino acids. V lost 0 bases and J 0 bases, leaving 5 bases between the germline ends. The CDR3 is CASSLAGSTDTQYF. DNA of the CDR3: TGCGCCAGCAGCTTGGCCGGTAGCACAGATACGCAGTATTTT. Based on the CDR3 plus reference TRBV5-1 and TRBJ2-3, the full variable domain is KAGVTQTPRYLIKTRGQQVTLSCSPISGHRSVSWYQQTPGQGLQFLFEYFSETQRNKGNFPGRFSGRQFSNSRSEMNVSTLELGDSALYLCASSLAGSTDTQYFGPGTRLTVL.

V is TRBV7-9 and J is TRBJ2-4; 10 bases are shared with TRBD2. This CDR3 contains 16 residues. V lost 1 base, J lost 2 bases, and 2 bases stayed unmatched. Germline values: CDR1 SEHNR, CDR2 FQNEAQ (reference sequence). The CDR3 is CASSLELAGTKNIQYF. DNA for the CDR3: TGTGCCAGCAGCTTAGAACTAGCGGGAACCAAAAACATTCAGTACTTC. The whole variable domain, remainder taken from reference TRBV7-9 and TRBJ2-4, is DTGVSQNPRHKITKRGQNVTFRCDPISEHNRLYWYRQTLGQGPEFLTYFQNEAQLEKSRLLSDRFSAERPKGSFSTLEIQRTEQGDSAMYLCASSLELAGTKNIQYFGAGTRLSVL.